One and the same sample provided the 18 T cell receptor beta chains below, sequenced in a study of blood T cell repertoires in COVID-19 (dated by TCRdb to the early 2020s). To prepare the library, the immunoSEQ multiplex PCR assay was applied. Not all clones reach the TCRdb copy of this immuneACCESS table, which keeps in-frame sequences only. Checked studies attribute under half of the gap to unresolved V genes and leave the rest unexplained. In all, the sample holds hundreds of thousands of clones, and around nine tenths of those were seen once. The ten largest make up approximately 9.3% of the sample. Sequenced sample: PBMCs or T cells enriched from blood (not recorded which). The source of these receptors is a woman in her fifties or sixties who had recovered from COVID-19.

The CDR3, as DNA: TGCAGTGCTAGTCTAGCGGGGCGATCTAGCACAGATACGCAGTATTTT. Translating gives CSASLAGRSSTDTQYF. The chain employs TRBV20-1 and TRBJ2-3, with 9 positions matching TRBD2. With V trimmed by 3 bases and J by 0 bases, 7 bases remained unmatched. CDR1 and CDR2 (germline): DFQATT, SNEGSKA (reference sequence). The CDR3 spans 16 residues.

The chain carries TRBV7-2 and TRBJ2-2; TRBD2 matches at 13 bases. Germline V gene lookup returns CDR1 SGHTA and CDR2 FQGNSA. The CDR3 contains 15 residues. With V trimmed by 3 bases and J by 7 bases, 2 bases remained unmatched. The CDR3 sequence: CASSLTSGGIGELFF. CDR3 sequence (DNA): TGTGCCAGCAGCTTGACTAGCGGGGGGATCGGGGAGCTGTTTTTT.

The chain couples TRBV7-9 to TRBJ2-7; TRBD2 might be the D (5 bases). The CDR3 covers 16 residues. CDR1 SEHNR and CDR2 FQNEAQ come from the germline V gene (reference sequence). Trimming took 1 base from V and 3 from J, leaving 16 bases between them. CDR3 sequence (DNA): TGTGCCAGCAGCTTAGTTGTTGGGAGAACCGACTACGAGCAGTACTTC. This gives the protein CASSLVVGRTDYEQYF.

The chain uses TRBV27 and TRBJ2-6; D uncertain. This CDR3 region has 15 residues. Trimming took 3 bases from V and 4 from J, leaving 10 bases between them. Germline V gives CDR1 MNHEY, CDR2 SMNVEV (reference sequence). The CDR3 sequence: CASSLGLTGANVLTF. For the CDR3, the DNA is TGTGCCAGCAGTTTGGGTCTGACAGGGGCCAACGTCCTGACTTTC. Using reference TRBV27 and TRBJ2-6 for the parts outside the CDR3, the full variable domain is EAQVTQNPRYLITVTGKKLTVTCSQNMNHEYMSWYRQDPGLGLRQIYYSMNVEVTDKGDVPEGYKVSRKEKRNFPLILESPSPNQTSLYFCASSLGLTGANVLTFGAGSRLTVL.

The chain uses TRBV6-1 and TRBJ1-4; D uncertain. Germline CDR1 reads MNHNS; CDR2 reads SASEGT. This CDR3 region has 15 residues. V dropped 0 bases and J dropped 8 bases, with 13 bases sitting between them. CDR3 region: CASSEALGRYEKLFF. In nucleotides, the CDR3 is TGTGCCAGCAGTGAAGCGCTTGGGAGGTACGAAAAACTGTTTTTT.

The chain is built from TRBV5-5 and TRBJ1-1; the D gene is possibly TRBD1 (6 bases). This CDR3 region has 14 residues. The germline gives CDR1 SGHKS, CDR2 YYEKEE (reference sequence). V lost 7 bases and J lost 5, with 18 bases in between. The CDR3 loop is CASHVGGLGTEAFF. CDR3 sequence (DNA): TGTGCCAGCCATGTGGGGGGGCTTGGGACTGAAGCTTTCTTT.

A note on this clone: One junction end does not reproduce the germline sequence, and a read error may be involved. The chain recombines TRBV20-1 with TRBJ1-1; 7 nucleotides line up with TRBD1. Germline values: CDR1 DFQATT, CDR2 SNEGSKA (reference sequence). CDR3 size: 10 residues. Here the CDR3 DNA reads TGCAGTGCTAGTTGGGACGGGACAGTGTTT. Protein sequence: CSASWDGTVF.

The rearrangement links TRBV3-1 (or the pseudogene TRBV3-2) to TRBJ1-5, with D maybe TRBD1 (5 bases). In germline, CDR1 is LGHDT, CDR2 YNNKEL (reference sequence). This CDR3 is 13 amino acids long. V gave up 4 bases and J gave up 5 bases, with 9 bases separating them. The CDR3 nucleotides are TGTGCCAGCAGCCGGGCGGGGGATCAGCCCCAGCATTTT. Translated, it gives CASSRAGDQPQHF.

For this clone: Other DNA sequences in this specimen translate into the identical CDR3. The V and J genes are TRBV30 and TRBJ1-2, with D possibly being TRBD1 (5 bases). Per the germline V gene, CDR1 is GTSNPN and CDR2 is SVGIG (reference sequence). CDR3 length: 13 amino acids. V was cut by 0 bases and J by 6 bases, with 11 bases left in between. As DNA, the CDR3 is TGTGCCTGGAGTGTATACAGGTTGGATGGCTACACCTTC. Residues: CAWSVYRLDGYTF.

V gene TRBV14 combines with J gene TRBJ1-5, with a possible D match to TRBD1 (6 bases). V lost 6 bases to trimming and J lost 3 bases, with 12 bases between them. CDR3 length: 14 residues. Germline assignment: CDR1 SGHDN and CDR2 FVKESK. The CDR3 here is CASRRGQYNQPQHF. CDR3 DNA sequence: TGTGCCAGCAGACGCGGACAGTACAATCAGCCCCAGCATTTT. The full variable domain, in which reference TRBV14 and TRBJ1-5 provide the parts outside the CDR3, is EAGVTQFPSHSVIEKGQTVTLRCDPISGHDNLYWYRRVMGKEIKFLLHFVKESKQDESGMPNNRFLAERTGGTYSTLKVQPAELEDSGVYFCASRRGQYNQPQHFGDGTRLSIL.

This sequence joins TRBV12-3 or TRBV12-4 and TRBJ1-4, with D unclear. Trimming took off 6 bases at V and 3 bases at J, with 8 bases between the two ends. The CDR3 is 13 residues long. The CDR3 spells CASRQAPNEKLFF. The CDR3 coding sequence is TGTGCCAGCAGGCAAGCCCCTAATGAAAAACTGTTTTTT.

CDR3 nucleotide sequence: TGTGCCAGCAGTTATGAAGTGACAGGGGGAAACACTGAAGCTTTCTTT. As protein: CASSYEVTGGNTEAFF. The genes are TRBV6-5 and TRBJ1-1, with 9 bases identical to TRBD1. Germline V gives CDR1 MNHEY, CDR2 SVGAGI. J was trimmed by 2 bases and V by 3 bases; bases with no gene match: 7. The CDR3 loop spans 16 amino acids.

The genes are TRBV7-2 and TRBJ2-7; 10 positions match TRBD1. The germline CDR1 and CDR2 sequences are SGHTA and FQGNSA. V shed 4 bases and J 7 bases; nucleotides not matched to a gene: 7. CDR3 length: 14 residues. CDR3 amino acids: CASSYGTGAEEQYF. The CDR3 DNA is TGTGCCAGCAGCTATGGGACAGGGGCTGAAGAGCAGTACTTC.

This chain joins TRBV3-1 (or the pseudogene TRBV3-2) and TRBJ1-1; a weak D match, TRBD1 (5 bases). Germline V gives CDR1 LGHDT, CDR2 YNNKEL (reference sequence). V was cut by 3 bases and J by 2 bases, with 22 bases left in between. CDR3 length: 18 amino acids. CDR3 DNA sequence: TGTGCCAGCAGCCAGGTGAAAGGGAGGGGCTGGGGAAACACTGAAGCTTTCTTT. Amino acid sequence: CASSQVKGRGWGNTEAFF.

This clone came up once. The V and J genes are TRBV19 and TRBJ2-3; D not certain. Trimming removed 3 bases from V and 7 bases from J, with 14 bases in between. Germline V CDR1 and CDR2: LNHDA, SQIVND (reference sequence). The CDR3 is made up of 14 amino acids. The CDR3 spells CASSIGGSMYTQYF. CDR3 nucleotide sequence: TGTGCCAGTAGTATTGGCGGAAGCATGTATACGCAGTATTTT.

The gene calls are TRBV6-5 and TRBJ1-2; D not certain. With 4 bases removed from V and 7 bases from J, the gap between germline ends came to 10 bases. Germline V gives CDR1 MNHEY, CDR2 SVGAGI. CDR3 length: 12 residues. The CDR3 nucleotides are TGTGCCAGCAGTTTGACGGGTTTTGGCTACACCTTC. The encoded protein is CASSLTGFGYTF.

The chain uses TRBV1 and TRBJ1-1. TRBV1 is a documented pseudogene. The CDR3 contains 16 residues. In DNA, the CDR3 is TGCACCAGCAGCCCTGACTCCCAAGTAGCGAACACTGAAGCTTTCTTT. Translated, it gives CTSSPDSQVANTEAFF.

The chain is built from TRBV19 and TRBJ2-1, with D possibly matching TRBD1 (5 bases). The germline V and J ends were trimmed by 6 bases and 0 bases, with 15 bases remaining between them. The CDR3 is 16 residues long. Looked up from germline, CDR1 is LNHDA and CDR2 is SQIVND (reference sequence). CDR3 coding DNA: TGTGCCAGTAGAGGGGAAACAGCCTCCTCCTACAATGAGCAGTTCTTC. Protein product: CASRGETASSYNEQFF.